This section outlines one T cell receptor (beta chain) sequence together with its context. This specimen comes from a study of T cell changes during pregnancy in multiple sclerosis. This table comes from immunoSEQ multiplex PCR, and its TCRdb copy is limited to in-frame clones, with some not included. Of fewer than 70,000 clones in the sample, 85% to 95% were seen once. There are 18 residues in the CDR3. In germline, CDR1 is SEHNR, CDR2 FQNEAQ (reference sequence). After removal of 5 bases from V and 1 base from J, the junction contained 9 bases not matched to a gene. This sequence was found in a female donor with multiple sclerosis, enrolled in a pregnancy study. This material consisted of CD8+ T cells from peripheral blood mononuclear cells, taken in the third trimester of pregnancy. This chain connects TRBV7-9 to TRBJ2-3; TRBD2 aligns across 13 bases. The CDR3 reads CASSQTSGRRLGTDTQYF. The CDR3 nucleotides are TGTGCCAGCAGCCAGACTAGCGGGAGGAGGTTGGGCACAGATACGCAGTATTTT.